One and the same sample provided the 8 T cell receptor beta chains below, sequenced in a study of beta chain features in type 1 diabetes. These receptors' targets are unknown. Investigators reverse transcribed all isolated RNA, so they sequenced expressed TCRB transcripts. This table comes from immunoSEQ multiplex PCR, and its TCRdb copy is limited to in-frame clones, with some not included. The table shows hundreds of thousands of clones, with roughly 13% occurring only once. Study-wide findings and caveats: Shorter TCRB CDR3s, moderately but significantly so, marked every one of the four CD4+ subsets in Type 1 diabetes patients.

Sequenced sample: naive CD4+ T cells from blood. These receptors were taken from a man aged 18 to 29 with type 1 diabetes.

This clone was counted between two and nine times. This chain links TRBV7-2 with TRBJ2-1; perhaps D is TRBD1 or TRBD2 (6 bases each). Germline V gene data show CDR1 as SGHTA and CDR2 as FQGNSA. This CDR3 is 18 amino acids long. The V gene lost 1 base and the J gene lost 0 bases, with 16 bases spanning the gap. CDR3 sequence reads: CASSLEGRGRDSYNEQFF. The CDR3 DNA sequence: TGTGCCAGCAGCTTAGAGGGCCGGGGGCGAGACTCCTACAATGAGCAGTTCTTC.

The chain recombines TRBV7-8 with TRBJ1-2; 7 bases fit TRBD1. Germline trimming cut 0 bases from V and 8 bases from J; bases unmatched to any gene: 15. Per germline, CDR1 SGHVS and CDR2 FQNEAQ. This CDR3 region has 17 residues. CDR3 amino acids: CASSLAQGGGQARGYTF. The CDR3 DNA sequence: TGTGCCAGCAGCTTAGCGCAGGGGGGTGGCCAGGCGAGGGGCTACACCTTC. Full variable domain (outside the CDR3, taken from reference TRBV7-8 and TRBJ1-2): GAGVSQSPRYKVAKRGQDVALRCDPISGHVSLFWYQQALGQGPEFLTYFQNEAQLDKSGLPSDRFFAERPEGSVSTLKIQRTQQEDSAVYLCASSLAQGGGQARGYTFGSGTRLTVV.

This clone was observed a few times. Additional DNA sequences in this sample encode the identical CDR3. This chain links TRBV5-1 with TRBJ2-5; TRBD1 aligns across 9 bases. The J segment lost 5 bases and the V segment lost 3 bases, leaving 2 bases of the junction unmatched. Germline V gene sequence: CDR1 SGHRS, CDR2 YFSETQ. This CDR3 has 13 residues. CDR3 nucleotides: TGCGCCAGCAGCTGGACAGGGGAGGAGACCCAGTACTTC. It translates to CASSWTGEETQYF.

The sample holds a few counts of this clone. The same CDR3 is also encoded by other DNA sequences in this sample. CDR3 coding DNA: TGTGCCAGCAGCCGGGAGGGATATGGCTACACCTTC. Its protein product is CASSREGYGYTF. The chain combines TRBV14 with TRBJ1-2; no clear D gene. Germline CDR1 and CDR2: SGHDN and FVKESK. Trimming removed 4 bases at V and 5 bases at J, with 8 bases between. The CDR3 runs to 12 residues.

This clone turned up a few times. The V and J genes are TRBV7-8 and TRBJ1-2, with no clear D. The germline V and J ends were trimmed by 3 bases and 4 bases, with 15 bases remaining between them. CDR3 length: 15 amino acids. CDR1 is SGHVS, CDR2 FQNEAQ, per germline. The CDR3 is CASSLPATSLYGYTF. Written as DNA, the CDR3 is TGTGCCAGCAGCTTGCCGGCAACATCACTCTATGGCTACACCTTC.

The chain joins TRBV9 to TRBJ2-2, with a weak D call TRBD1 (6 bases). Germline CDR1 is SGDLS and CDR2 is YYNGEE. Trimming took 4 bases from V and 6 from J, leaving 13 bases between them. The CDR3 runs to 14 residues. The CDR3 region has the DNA TGTGCCAGCAGCTCACAGGGTTTTGCCGGGGAGCTGTTTTTT. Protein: CASSSQGFAGELFF.

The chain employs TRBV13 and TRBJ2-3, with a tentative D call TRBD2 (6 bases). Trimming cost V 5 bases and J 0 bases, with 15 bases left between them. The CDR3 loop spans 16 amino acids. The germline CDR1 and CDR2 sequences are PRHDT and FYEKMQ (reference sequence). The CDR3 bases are TGTGCCAGCAGCACGCGACTAGAAGATAGCACAGATACGCAGTATTTT. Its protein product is CASSTRLEDSTDTQYF.

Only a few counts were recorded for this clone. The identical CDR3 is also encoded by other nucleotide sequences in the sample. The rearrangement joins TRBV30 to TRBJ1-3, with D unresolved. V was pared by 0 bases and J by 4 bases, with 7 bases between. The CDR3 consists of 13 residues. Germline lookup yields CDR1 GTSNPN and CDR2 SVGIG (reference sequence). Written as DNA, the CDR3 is TGTGCCTGGAGTGTAACATCGGGAAACACCATATATTTT. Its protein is CAWSVTSGNTIYF. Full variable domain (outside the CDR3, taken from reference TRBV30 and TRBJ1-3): SQTIHQWPATLVQPVGSPLSLECTVEGTSNPNLYWYRQAAGRGLQLLFYSVGIGQISSEVPQNLSASRPQDRQFILSSKKLLLSDSGFYLCAWSVTSGNTIYFGEGSWLTVV.